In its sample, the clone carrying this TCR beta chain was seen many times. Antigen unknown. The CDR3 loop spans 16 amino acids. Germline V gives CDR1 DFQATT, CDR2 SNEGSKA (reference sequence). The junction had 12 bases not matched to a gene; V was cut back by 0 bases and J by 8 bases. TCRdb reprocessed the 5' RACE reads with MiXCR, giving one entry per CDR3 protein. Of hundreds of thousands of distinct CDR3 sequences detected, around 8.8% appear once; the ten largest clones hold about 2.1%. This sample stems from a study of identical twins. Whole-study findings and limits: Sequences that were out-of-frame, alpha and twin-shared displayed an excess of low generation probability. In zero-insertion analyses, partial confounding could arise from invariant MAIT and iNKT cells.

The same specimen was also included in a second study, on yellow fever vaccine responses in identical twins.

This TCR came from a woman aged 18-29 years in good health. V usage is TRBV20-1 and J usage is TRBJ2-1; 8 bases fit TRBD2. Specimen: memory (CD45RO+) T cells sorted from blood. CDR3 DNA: TGCAGTGCTAGAGATATCGGGACTAGGGGTAACGATGAGCAGTTCTTC. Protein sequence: CSARDIGTRGNDEQFF.